The 10 T cell receptor beta chains in this list originate from one sample, sequenced in a study of T cell responses to AZD1222 COVID-19 vaccine. The repertoire was sequenced with immunoSEQ multiplex PCR; TCRdb's copy has only in-frame clones and lacks some. The sample yields about 120,000 clones, roughly 91% seen once. The source was peripheral blood, collected 28 days after the second AZD1222 dose. These receptor sequences come from an adult who received the AZD1222 COVID-19 vaccine.

V usage is TRBV5-1 and J usage is TRBJ2-5; 12 bases map to TRBD2. V shed 4 bases and J 2 bases; nucleotides not matched to a gene: 6. Germline CDR1 and CDR2: SGHRS and YFSETQ. The CDR3 runs 16 residues. CDR3 sequence: CASSQGTSGPQETQYF. The CDR3 nucleotides are TGCGCCAGCAGCCAAGGGACTAGCGGGCCTCAAGAGACCCAGTACTTC.

CDR3 nucleotide sequence: TGTGCCAGCAGCTTAGCGGGAAGTGGTCAGCCCCAGCATTTT. This codes for CASSLAGSGQPQHF. The chain carries TRBV11-2 and TRBJ1-5; no clear D gene. From germline, CDR1 is SGHAT and CDR2 FQNNGV. V was pared by 1 base and J by 6 bases, with 10 bases between. CDR3 length: 14 amino acids. The full variable domain, in which reference TRBV11-2 and TRBJ1-5 provide the parts outside the CDR3, is EAGVAQSPRYKIIEKRQSVAFWCNPISGHATLYWYQQILGQGPKLLIQFQNNGVVDDSQLPKDRFSAERLKGVDSTLKIQPAKLEDSAVYLCASSLAGSGQPQHFGDGTRLSIL.

This clone was seen once. J is TRBJ2-2 and V is TRBV7-9; D may be TRBD1 (5 bases). The V end lost 1 base, the J end lost 3 bases, and 9 bases lay between the germline ends. The CDR3 consists of 15 residues. The germline V gene encodes CDR1 SEHNR and CDR2 FQNEAQ (reference sequence). This CDR3 is CASSLGGHYTGELFF. The CDR3 DNA follows: TGTGCCAGCAGCTTAGGAGGACATTACACCGGGGAGCTGTTTTTT.

The rearrangement links TRBV7-2 to TRBJ2-7; maybe TRBD1 (6 bases). The CDR3 runs 15 residues. The V gene's germline CDR1 is SGHTA and CDR2 FQGNSA. Trimming pared 5 bases from V and 6 bases from J, leaving 20 bases between. The CDR3 DNA reads TGTGCCAGCAGCCCGAACCGGGACACAATTTCCGAGCAGTACTTC. Translated: CASSPNRDTISEQYF. The full variable domain, rest sourced from reference TRBV7-2 and TRBJ2-7, is GAGVSQSPSNKVTEKGKDVELRCDPISGHTALYWYRQSLGQGLEFLIYFQGNSAPDKSGLPSDRFSAERTGGSVSTLTIQRTQQEDSAVYLCASSPNRDTISEQYFGPGTRLTVT.

The chain carries TRBV6-2 or TRBV6-3 and TRBJ2-1; D unclear. V was clipped by 0 bases and J by 8 bases, with 17 bases between them. Per the germline V gene, CDR1 is MNHEY and CDR2 is SVGEGT. The CDR3 runs to 16 residues. The CDR3 DNA sequence: TGTGCCAGCAGTTACTCGGTTGACTCCCCTAGGGATGAGCAGTTCTTC. Its protein is CASSYSVDSPRDEQFF.

The V and J genes are TRBV11-2 and TRBJ2-3, with a tentative D call TRBD1 (6 bases). The V end was cut by 8 bases, the J end by 4 bases, with 13 bases between. Germline V lookup: CDR1 SGHAT, CDR2 FQNNGV. This CDR3 region has 13 residues. The CDR3 DNA sequence: TGTGCCAGCCGGGCAGGGGCGGCAGATACGCAGTATTTT. It translates to CASRAGAADTQYF.

The chain combines TRBV9 with TRBJ1-3, with D unclear. The CDR3 is 15 residues long. Germline V gene data show CDR1 as SGDLS and CDR2 as YYNGEE. V gave up 3 bases and J gave up 4 bases, with 14 bases separating them. CDR3 sequence: CASSGTVQPGNTIYF. The DNA of the CDR3 is TGTGCCAGCAGCGGTACAGTACAACCCGGAAACACCATATATTTT.

This chain connects TRBV6-5 to TRBJ2-1; 7 bases match TRBD1. The CDR3 length is 13 residues. Per the germline V gene, CDR1 is MNHEY and CDR2 is SVGAGI. J gave up 7 bases and V 4 bases, and 4 bases lay outside the gene matches. CDR3 in DNA: TGTGCCAGCAGTTGGCAGGGGGTAAATGAGCAGTTCTTC. The encoded protein is CASSWQGVNEQFF.

The CDR3 coding sequence is TGCAGTGCTAGGACGACGGGAGGCTACACCTTC. Translation gives CSARTTGGYTF. V usage is TRBV20-1 and J usage is TRBJ1-2; D not resolved. The V end was cut by 3 bases, the J end by 8 bases, with 10 bases between. This CDR3 comprises 11 residues. Per germline, CDR1 DFQATT and CDR2 SNEGSKA (reference sequence).

V and J are TRBV7-2 and TRBJ1-1, with D possibly matching TRBD1 (5 bases). The length of the CDR3 is 14 residues. Trimming took off 1 base at V and 4 bases at J, with 10 bases between the two ends. From germline, CDR1 is SGHTA and CDR2 FQGNSA. The DNA of the CDR3 is TGTGCCAGCAGCTTAGTAGGGGAGGCCACTGAAGCTTTCTTT. This encodes CASSLVGEATEAFF.